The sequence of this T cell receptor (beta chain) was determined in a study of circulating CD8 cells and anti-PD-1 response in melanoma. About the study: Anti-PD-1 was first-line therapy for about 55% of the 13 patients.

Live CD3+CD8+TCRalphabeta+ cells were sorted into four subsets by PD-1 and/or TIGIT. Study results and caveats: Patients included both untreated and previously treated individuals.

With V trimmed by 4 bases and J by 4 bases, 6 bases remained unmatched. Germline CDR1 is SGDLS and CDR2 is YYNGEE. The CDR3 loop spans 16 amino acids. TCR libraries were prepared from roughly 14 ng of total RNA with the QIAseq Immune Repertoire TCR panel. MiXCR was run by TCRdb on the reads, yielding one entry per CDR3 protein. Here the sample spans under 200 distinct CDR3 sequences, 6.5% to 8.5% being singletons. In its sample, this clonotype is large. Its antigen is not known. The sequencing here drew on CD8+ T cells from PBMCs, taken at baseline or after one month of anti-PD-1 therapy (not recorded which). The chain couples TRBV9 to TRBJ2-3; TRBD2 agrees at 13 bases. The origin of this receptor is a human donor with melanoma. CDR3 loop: CASSPLTSGGADTQYF. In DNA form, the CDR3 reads TGTGCCAGCAGCCCCCTCACTAGCGGGGGGGCAGATACGCAGTATTTT.